The 18 T cell receptor beta chains below come from one sample, sequenced in a study of T cells in Graves' hyperthyroidism and ophthalmopathy (dated by TCRdb to between 2018 and 2020). The method behind the library was multiplex PCR. The listed sequencing device is Illumina HiSeq 2000. TCR beta CDR3 regions were amplified from RNA transcripts. The TCR CDR3 was subjected to a first round of RT-PCR using the HTBI primer set and the Qiagen OneStep RT-PCR kit. The public reads were run again by TCRdb, first through fastp at Q25 and then through MiXCR, and only productive beta chains were kept. Rows matching on CDR3 protein sequence are summarized as one entry with the most common DNA and genes. The sample table shows 500,000 to 550,000 distinct CDR3 sequences, and roughly 21% are seen once. The top ten constitute 45% to 50% of the sample. The specimen was blood. The source of these receptors is a man aged 35 to 55 with Graves' ophthalmopathy.

This rearrangement joins TRBV14 to TRBJ1-1; D is ambiguous. The CDR3 spans 15 residues. Trimming took 2 bases from V and 1 from J, leaving 11 bases between them. Germline V gene lookup returns CDR1 SGHDN and CDR2 FVKESK. The CDR3 region has the DNA TGTGCCAGCAGCCAATCCGGCGGCTGGAACACTGAAGCTTTCTTT. The encoded protein is CASSQSGGWNTEAFF.

The J gene is TRBJ2-7, the V gene TRBV5-6; 10 nucleotides line up with TRBD1. Germline V gene lookup returns CDR1 SGHDT and CDR2 YYEEEE. This CDR3 comprises 14 residues. Germline trimming cut 4 bases from V and 7 bases from J; bases unmatched to any gene: 8. The CDR3 sequence is CASSRQGASGEQYF. CDR3 nucleotide sequence: TGTGCCAGCAGCCGACAGGGGGCGTCTGGGGAGCAGTACTTC.

This clonotype came up a few times. The chain combines TRBV14 with TRBJ1-1; TRBD1 might be the D (6 bases). The germline V gene encodes CDR1 SGHDN and CDR2 FVKESK. Trimming shortened V by 4 bases and J by 1 base, and 13 bases separated the two germline ends. CDR3 length equals 15 residues. CDR3 region: CASSRVWGPNTEAFF. CDR3 bases: TGTGCCAGCAGCCGAGTGTGGGGGCCGAACACTGAAGCTTTCTTT.

This clonotype was detected ten times or more. J is TRBJ1-5 and V is TRBV30; 7 nucleotides align to TRBD1. The germline CDR1 and CDR2 sequences are GTSNPN and SVGIG (reference sequence). The CDR3 runs 13 residues. V shed 5 bases, J shed 4 bases, and the junction held 5 bases outside the gene matches. The CDR3 DNA is TGTGCCTGGCGGGGACAGTTGAATCAGCCCCAGCATTTT. This sequence encodes CAWRGQLNQPQHF. Drawing the rest from reference TRBV30 and TRBJ1-5, the complete variable domain is SQTIHQWPATLVQPVGSPLSLECTVEGTSNPNLYWYRQAAGRGLQLLFYSVGIGQISSEVPQNLSASRPQDRQFILSSKKLLLSDSGFYLCAWRGQLNQPQHFGDGTRLSIL.

This clonotype showed up many times. V usage is TRBV3-1 and J usage is TRBJ2-3, with 9 bases lining up with TRBD2. Germline loops: CDR1 LGHDT, CDR2 YNNKEL (reference sequence). CDR3 length: 14 amino acids. The V segment lost 6 bases and the J segment 4 bases; nucleotides outside the gene matches: 5. The CDR3 DNA reads TGTGCCAGCAGTACAGCGGGGGGTGCAGATACGCAGTATTTT. It codes for CASSTAGGADTQYF.

The rearrangement links TRBV28 to TRBJ1-5, with D perhaps TRBD1 (5 bases). The CDR3 sequence is 12 residues long. V lost 5 bases and J 9 bases, leaving 11 bases between the germline ends. In germline, CDR1 is MDHEN, CDR2 SYDVKM. Here the CDR3 DNA reads TGTGCCAGCAGTGGGGCGGCGGGGCCCCAGCATTTT. Translation gives CASSGAAGPQHF. Full variable domain (rest looked up from reference TRBV28 and TRBJ1-5): DVKVTQSSRYLVKRTGEKVFLECVQDMDHENMFWYRQDPGLGLRLIYFSYDVKMKEKGDIPEGYSVSREKKERFSLILESASTNQTSMYLCASSGAAGPQHFGDGTRLSIL.

This clonotype was counted only a few times. The chain is built from TRBV5-8 and TRBJ1-2; D is unclear. V was pared by 0 bases and J by 1 base, with 7 bases between. The CDR3 spans 14 residues. CDR1 and CDR2 from the germline V gene are SGHTS and YDEGEE. The CDR3 nucleotides are TGTGCCAGCAGCTTGGAGCTGGGTAACTATGGCTACACCTTC. Amino acid sequence: CASSLELGNYGYTF.

The chain carries TRBV30 and TRBJ1-4; weak D call: TRBD1 (6 bases). Germline V gives CDR1 GTSNPN, CDR2 SVGIG (reference sequence). CDR3 length: 14 amino acids. V was pared by 3 bases and J by 8 bases, with 16 bases between. In DNA form, the CDR3 reads TGTGCCTGGAGGGGGGACACCGGGTTCGAAAAACTGTTTTTT. Translation: CAWRGDTGFEKLFF.

This clonotype was recorded a few times. The chain carries TRBV7-6 and TRBJ2-3; D is unresolved. V was shortened by 8 bases and J by 8 bases, with 14 bases between the two germline ends. Germline loops: CDR1 SGHVS, CDR2 FNYEAQ. This CDR3 comprises 12 residues. The CDR3 DNA follows: TGTGCCAGCGGCCCGGATGGGGTTACGCAGTATTTT. Translating gives CASGPDGVTQYF.

CDR3 sequence (DNA): TGTGCCAGGGTTCTGAGGGGGGCCTACAATGAGCAGTTCTTC. Translated: CARVLRGAYNEQFF. The chain uses TRBV6-4 and TRBJ2-1; D may be TRBD1 or TRBD2 (6 bases each). Germline V gene lookup returns CDR1 MRHNA and CDR2 SNTAGT. The CDR3 loop spans 14 amino acids. V gave up 9 bases and J gave up 2 bases, with 14 bases separating them.

In this sample, this clonotype turned up a few times. The genes are TRBV7-2 and TRBJ1-5; TRBD1 is a possible D gene (5 bases). Trimming removed 2 bases from V and 3 bases from J, with 11 bases in between. Germline-derived CDR1 and CDR2 are SGHTA and FQGNSA. The CDR3 covers 15 residues. CDR3: CASSLRGKVNQPQHF. The CDR3 DNA is TGTGCCAGCAGCTTACGGGGGAAAGTCAATCAGCCCCAGCATTTT.

This clonotype was seen many times. The chain links TRBV12-3 or TRBV12-4 to TRBJ2-2, with 10 positions matching TRBD2. J was trimmed by 5 bases and V by 0 bases; bases with no gene match: 9. There are 18 residues in the CDR3. The CDR3 region is CASSLAIASGSWTGELFF. The CDR3 DNA follows: TGTGCCAGCAGTTTAGCGATAGCTAGCGGGAGTTGGACCGGGGAGCTGTTTTTT.

This clonotype was observed a few times. The rearrangement uses TRBV7-3 and TRBJ2-1; D gene uncertain. The CDR3 covers 13 residues. Trimming left V 2 bases short and J 8 bases short, with 10 bases between. Germline V lookup: CDR1 SGHTA, CDR2 FQGTGA. The CDR3 bases are TGTGCCAGCAGCTTACAAGGTAGGGATGAGCAGTTCTTC. It is translated as CASSLQGRDEQFF.

This clonotype has ten or more counts. The J gene is TRBJ2-3, the V gene TRBV2, with D tentatively TRBD2 (6 bases). The CDR3 runs to 10 residues. Germline lookup yields CDR1 SNHLY and CDR2 FYNNEI. V lost 10 bases and J 8 bases, leaving 10 bases between the germline ends. Here the CDR3 DNA reads TGTGCCAAGCAGCGGGCTACGCAGTATTTT. Protein product: CAKQRATQYF.

This chain uses TRBV12-5 with TRBJ1-5; D unresolved. CDR1 LGHNT and CDR2 FRNRAP come from the germline V gene. Trimming shortened V by 7 bases and J by 4 bases, and 17 bases separated the two germline ends. The length of the CDR3 is 15 residues. The CDR3 region has the DNA TGTGCTAGTGCCAGAGGCTCACGGGCTAATCAGCCCCAGCATTTT. It yields the protein CASARGSRANQPQHF.

CDR3 nucleotides: TGTGCCACTCAAAATAGCGGGAAGTACAATGAGCAGTTCTTC. It encodes CATQNSGKYNEQFF. This chain links TRBV24-1 with TRBJ2-1; TRBD2 matches at 8 bases. Per germline, CDR1 KGHDR and CDR2 SFDVKD. This CDR3 region has 14 residues. Trimming took 10 bases from V and 4 from J; bases not matched to a gene: 8.

This clonotype came up a few times. The junction differs from germline at one of its ends, possibly a read error. The V gene is TRBV7-7, the J gene TRBJ2-2, with D possibly matching TRBD2 (6 bases). The germline V gene encodes CDR1 SSHAT and CDR2 FNYEAQ (reference sequence). The CDR3 length is 18 residues. CDR3 nucleotides: TGTGCTAGCAGCTTAGCGGCACCCTTCGGGGGGAACACCGGGGAGCTGTTTTTT. Translation gives CASSLAAPFGGNTGELFF. The full variable domain, with the rest looked up from reference TRBV7-7 and TRBJ2-2, is GAGVSQSPRYKVTKRGQDVTLRCDPISSHATLYWYQQALGQGPEFLTYFNYEAQPDKSGLPSDRFSAERPEGSISTLTIQRTEQRDSAMYRCASSLAAPFGGNTGELFFGEGSRLTVL.

This chain connects TRBV6-1 to TRBJ2-5, with D possibly being TRBD2 (6 bases). Per the germline V gene, CDR1 is MNHNS and CDR2 is SASEGT. Deletions cut 5 bases from V and 5 bases from J, with 15 bases between. The CDR3 contains 14 residues. The CDR3 coding sequence is TGTGCCAGCAGTTCCGACAGTCGGGGGGAGACCCAGTACTTC. It codes for CASSSDSRGETQYF.